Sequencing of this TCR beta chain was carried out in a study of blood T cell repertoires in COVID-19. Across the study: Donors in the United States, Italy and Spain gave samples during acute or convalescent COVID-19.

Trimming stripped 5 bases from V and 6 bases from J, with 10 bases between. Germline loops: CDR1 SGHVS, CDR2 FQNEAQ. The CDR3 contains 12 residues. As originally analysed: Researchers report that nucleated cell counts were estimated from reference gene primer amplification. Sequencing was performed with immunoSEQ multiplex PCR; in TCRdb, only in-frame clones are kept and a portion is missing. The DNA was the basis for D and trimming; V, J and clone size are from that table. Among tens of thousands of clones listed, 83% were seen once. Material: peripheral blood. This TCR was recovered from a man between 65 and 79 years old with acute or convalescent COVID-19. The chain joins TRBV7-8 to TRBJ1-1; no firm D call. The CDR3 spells CASSPRIAEAFF. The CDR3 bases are TGTGCCAGCAGCCCTAGAATCGCTGAAGCTTTCTTT.